Sequencing of this T cell receptor (beta chain) was carried out in a study of tumor-infiltrating lymphocytes in glioblastoma multiforme. TCRB libraries came from RNA via three nested multiplex PCR rounds. Each CDR3 protein is one row after TCRdb ran MiXCR on the multiplex PCR reads. The table records more than 13,000 distinct CDR3 sequences, roughly 70% of them present only once. The germline V and J ends were trimmed by 8 bases and 7 bases, with 12 bases remaining between them. The germline V gene encodes CDR1 SGHAT and CDR2 FQNNGV. The CDR3 extends over 12 amino acids. This sequence was found in a male donor with glioblastoma. The sequencing sample was made of brain tumor tissue. V is TRBV11-2 and J is TRBJ2-1; D is uncertain. CDR3 in amino acids: CASLGRVNEQFF. The CDR3 coding sequence is TGTGCCAGCTTAGGTAGGGTGAATGAGCAGTTCTTC.